These 21 T cell receptor beta chains originate from one sample sequenced in a study of blood T cell repertoires in COVID-19. Sequenced by immunoSEQ multiplex PCR; TCRdb stores in-frame clones only, minus some. The sample has some 200,000 clones; around four fifths are singletons. The sample comprised peripheral blood. Receptor source: a woman aged 40 to 50 with acute or convalescent COVID-19.

This sequence joins TRBV13 and TRBJ2-4, with D possibly matching TRBD2 (6 bases). This CDR3 is built from 17 residues. Germline CDR1 is PRHDT and CDR2 is FYEKMQ (reference sequence). Deletions cut 6 bases from V and 3 bases from J, with 21 bases between. The chain's CDR3 is CASRHRGAGPGKNIQYF. The CDR3 region has the DNA TGTGCCAGCAGACACCGGGGTGCGGGACCTGGCAAAAACATTCAGTACTTC.

V gene TRBV3-1 (or the pseudogene TRBV3-2) combines with J gene TRBJ2-7; TRBD1 aligns across 7 bases. The CDR3 has 13 amino acids. J lost 12 bases, V lost 3 bases, and 11 bases had no gene match. CDR1 and CDR2 (germline): LGHDT, YNNKEL (reference sequence). CDR3 sequence reads: CASSHLDRAALYF. CDR3 bases: TGTGCCAGCAGCCACCTAGACAGGGCTGCTTTGTACTTC.

J is TRBJ2-2 and V is TRBV2; 7 nucleotides align to TRBD1. CDR3 length equals 13 residues. V gave up 6 bases and J gave up 4 bases; unmatched junction bases: 2. CDR1 is SNHLY, CDR2 FYNNEI, per germline. The CDR3: CASRAGGTGELFF. CDR3 sequence (DNA): TGTGCCAGCAGGGCAGGGGGCACCGGGGAGCTGTTTTTT.

This clone has more than one count but fewer than ten. The chain couples TRBV18 to TRBJ2-2; no definite D call. This CDR3 spans 14 amino acids. V was clipped by 0 bases and J by 4 bases, with 6 bases between them. Looked up from germline, CDR1 is KGHSH and CDR2 is LQKENI. This CDR3 is CASSPPRPTGELFF. Written as DNA, the CDR3 is TGTGCCAGCTCACCACCGCGCCCCACCGGGGAGCTGTTTTTT.

The genes are TRBV10-3 and TRBJ2-7, with TRBD2 matching 7 bases. V trimming: 2 bases; J trimming: 12 bases; junction bases outside the gene matches: 13. This CDR3 spans 14 amino acids. Per germline, CDR1 ENHRY and CDR2 SYGVKD. The CDR3: CAISEGLGGFVVYF. DNA for the CDR3: TGTGCCATCAGTGAGGGACTAGGTGGGTTCGTGGTGTACTTC.

The chain uses TRBV27 and TRBJ1-3; possibly TRBD1 for D (6 bases). CDR3 length: 14 residues. Trimming removed 7 bases at V and 0 bases at J, with 10 bases between. Looked up from germline, CDR1 is MNHEY and CDR2 is SMNVEV (reference sequence). CDR3 nucleotide sequence: TGTGCCAGCAAGGACAGATCCTCTGGAAACACCATATATTTT. Translation gives CASKDRSSGNTIYF.

The CDR3, as DNA: TGCGCCAGCAGCCCCGGGACTTCCCTTGGTAGGTTCTTC. Its translation: CASSPGTSLGRFF. The chain carries TRBV4-1 and TRBJ2-1; TRBD2 is a possible D gene (6 bases). The CDR3 totals 13 residues. Germline V gene lookup returns CDR1 MGHRA and CDR2 YSYEKL. V was pared by 4 bases and J by 15 bases, with 19 bases between.

CDR3 region: CASRARAAGELFF. DNA for the CDR3: TGTGCCAGCAGAGCACGCGCCGCCGGGGAGCTGTTTTTT. The rearrangement joins TRBV27 to TRBJ2-2; no clear D gene. The CDR3 runs 13 residues. Germline-derived CDR1 and CDR2 are MNHEY and SMNVEV (reference sequence). The V end lost 6 bases, the J end lost 6 bases, and 11 bases lay between the germline ends.

The table lists this clone with a count of one. The gene calls are TRBV7-9 and TRBJ1-1, with no clear D. With 6 bases removed from V and 1 base from J, the gap between germline ends came to 6 bases. Germline-derived CDR1 and CDR2 are SEHNR and FQNEAQ (reference sequence). This CDR3 region has 12 residues. As DNA, the CDR3 is TGTGCCAGCAGAGCGGAGAACACTGAAGCTTTCTTT. This codes for CASRAENTEAFF.

The CDR3 is CASSESQGRSLREQFF. The CDR3 DNA sequence: TGTGCCAGCAGTGAAAGTCAGGGGCGCAGTCTTAGGGAGCAGTTCTTC. The J gene is TRBJ2-1, the V gene TRBV2; D possibly corresponds to TRBD1 (6 bases). CDR1 is SNHLY, CDR2 FYNNEI, per germline. CDR3 size: 16 residues. The V end lost 2 bases, the J end lost 10 bases, and 21 bases lay between the germline ends.

The chain has TRBV5-1 and TRBJ1-3; the match to TRBD1 covers 7 bases. The J segment lost 3 bases and the V segment lost 4 bases, leaving 10 bases of the junction unmatched. Germline V lookup: CDR1 SGHRS, CDR2 YFSETQ. The CDR3 sequence is 16 residues long. CDR3 nucleotide sequence: TGCGCCAGCAGCGACTCCCAGACAGGGCATGGAAACACCATATATTTT. It is translated as CASSDSQTGHGNTIYF. The full variable domain, completed using reference TRBV5-1 and TRBJ1-3, is KAGVTQTPRYLIKTRGQQVTLSCSPISGHRSVSWYQQTPGQGLQFLFEYFSETQRNKGNFPGRFSGRQFSNSRSEMNVSTLELGDSALYLCASSDSQTGHGNTIYFGEGSWLTVV.

V is TRBV24-1 and J is TRBJ2-1; D gene uncertain. The CDR3 runs to 13 residues. Germline V gene data show CDR1 as KGHDR and CDR2 as SFDVKD. The germline V and J ends were trimmed by 4 bases and 3 bases, with 6 bases remaining between them. The DNA for the CDR3 is TGTGCCACCAGTGACAAGCACTACAATGAGCAGTTCTTC. Translation gives CATSDKHYNEQFF.

This chain uses TRBV7-2 with TRBJ1-5; the D is unclear. The CDR3 is made up of 15 amino acids. The V gene lost 1 base and the J gene lost 7 bases, with 14 bases spanning the gap. CDR1 is SGHTA, CDR2 FQGNSA, per germline. The CDR3 DNA reads TGTGCCAGCAGCTTAGAAAGACCCGGCGGGCAGCCCCAGCATTTT. This translates into CASSLERPGGQPQHF.

This chain connects TRBV5-1 to TRBJ1-6; TRBD1 matches 8 bases. The length of the CDR3 is 16 residues. Germline CDR1 SGHRS, CDR2 YFSETQ. V trimming: 5 bases; J trimming: 7 bases; junction bases outside the gene matches: 11. The CDR3 loop is CASSRQTGQENSPLHF. CDR3 DNA: TGCGCCAGCAGTCGCCAGACGGGACAGGAGAATTCACCCCTCCACTTT. The full variable domain, completed using reference TRBV5-1 and TRBJ1-6, is KAGVTQTPRYLIKTRGQQVTLSCSPISGHRSVSWYQQTPGQGLQFLFEYFSETQRNKGNFPGRFSGRQFSNSRSEMNVSTLELGDSALYLCASSRQTGQENSPLHFGNGTRLTVT.

V is TRBV11-2 and J is TRBJ1-3; maybe TRBD1 (5 bases). This CDR3 contains 15 residues. V was cut by 4 bases and J by 4 bases, with 14 bases left in between. Per germline, CDR1 SGHAT and CDR2 FQNNGV. The CDR3 sequence is CASSSLDSPGNTIYF. CDR3 DNA: TGTGCCAGCAGCTCCCTAGACAGCCCCGGAAACACCATATATTTT.

The chain employs TRBV19 and TRBJ1-5; no firm D call. Deletions cut 5 bases from V and 1 base from J, with 9 bases between. Germline CDR1 is LNHDA and CDR2 is SQIVND (reference sequence). CDR3 length equals 14 residues. CDR3 protein: CASSFAGSNQPQHF. The DNA for the CDR3 is TGTGCCAGTAGTTTTGCAGGCAGCAATCAGCCCCAGCATTTT.

The rearrangement joins TRBV9 to TRBJ1-5; D ambiguous. Germline CDR1 and CDR2: SGDLS and YYNGEE. The V and J ends lost 3 bases and 4 bases respectively, with 8 bases between them. CDR3 length: 13 residues. The CDR3 protein is CASSAEDNQPQHF. CDR3 nucleotide sequence: TGTGCCAGCAGCGCCGAGGATAATCAGCCCCAGCATTTT.

The V gene is TRBV29-1, the J gene TRBJ1-3, with 9 bases that match TRBD1. The CDR3 consists of 14 residues. The junction had 7 bases not matched to a gene; V was cut back by 2 bases and J by 8 bases. The germline CDR1 and CDR2 sequences are SQVTM and ANQGSEA. The CDR3 is CSVELGQGKDTIYF. The CDR3 DNA follows: TGCAGCGTTGAACTGGGACAGGGTAAAGACACCATATATTTT.

This clone showed up just once. V is TRBV7-8 and J is TRBJ1-2, with D possibly TRBD1 on 6 matching bases. The V and J ends lost 5 bases and 2 bases respectively, with 15 bases between them. Germline V gene lookup returns CDR1 SGHVS and CDR2 FQNEAQ. The CDR3 length is 15 residues. CDR3 coding DNA: TGTGCCAGCAGCCCCCAGGCTACAGGGAACTATGGCTACACCTTC. This translates into CASSPQATGNYGYTF.

This clone turned up a few times. The V call is TRBV18, the J call TRBJ2-1; 7 bases align to TRBD2. Trimming cost V 2 bases and J 2 bases; bases outside gene matches: 9. The CDR3 contains 17 residues. Per germline, CDR1 KGHSH and CDR2 LQKENI. The CDR3 spells CASSPGIGTNTYNEQFF. The CDR3 DNA sequence: TGTGCCAGCTCACCAGGGATCGGGACTAATACCTACAATGAGCAGTTCTTC.

V is TRBV28 and J is TRBJ1-5, with 9 bases matching TRBD1. Germline trimming cut 4 bases from V and 4 bases from J; bases unmatched to any gene: 5. Germline V gene lookup returns CDR1 MDHEN and CDR2 SYDVKM. CDR3 length equals 15 residues. The chain's CDR3 is CASSYLQGANQPQHF. In DNA form, the CDR3 reads TGTGCCAGCAGTTACTTACAGGGGGCGAATCAGCCCCAGCATTTT.